This TCR beta chain comes out of a study of T cells in tuberculosis. Produced via immunoSEQ multiplex PCR; TCRdb's table is partial and in-frame only. The sample records 25,000 to 35,000 clones, around 86% being singletons. The time point: new active TB diagnosis, blood taken before or within 7 days of starting treatment. The CDR3 contains 14 residues. J lost 5 bases, V lost 1 base, and 4 bases had no gene match. Per germline, CDR1 LNHDA and CDR2 SQIVND (reference sequence). The J gene is TRBJ1-1, the V gene TRBV19; 7 nucleotides agree with TRBD1. This TCR came from an adult with tuberculosis. The material sequenced was PBMCs, taken at tuberculosis diagnosis. For the CDR3, the DNA is TGTGCCAGTAGTATAGGAGCAGGGGGAACTGAAGCTTTCTTT. It specifies CASSIGAGGTEAFF.